The text below deals with one TCR beta chain. Its specificity is not known. The source of the sample is a study of cytomegalovirus exposure and HLA in healthy donors. Study-level background: Per a later analysis, the roughly 690 first-cohort and approximately 120 validation repertoires shared one platform. Findings of the study overall: A list of roughly 160 TCR beta chains associated with cytomegalovirus was given.

Trimming removed 6 bases from V and 5 bases from J; junction bases left unmatched: 3. The CDR3 sequence is 14 residues long. In germline, CDR1 is MNHNY, CDR2 SVGAGI (reference sequence). The donors were part of the validation cohort, which consisted of about 130 subjects and was separate from the first cohort of 666 subjects. Sequencing used immunoSEQ multiplex PCR; TCRdb keeps in-frame clones, though not all of them. This table has under 150,000 clones, about four fifths appearing once. The V and J genes are TRBV6-6 and TRBJ2-5, with 13 nucleotides matching TRBD2. The sequencing input was PBMCs. This TCR was recovered from a woman aged 25 to 39 in good health and CMV-seronegative. CDR3 nucleotide sequence: TGTGCCAGCAGAAGGACTAGCGGGGGCGAGACCCAGTACTTC. The encoded protein is CASRRTSGGETQYF.